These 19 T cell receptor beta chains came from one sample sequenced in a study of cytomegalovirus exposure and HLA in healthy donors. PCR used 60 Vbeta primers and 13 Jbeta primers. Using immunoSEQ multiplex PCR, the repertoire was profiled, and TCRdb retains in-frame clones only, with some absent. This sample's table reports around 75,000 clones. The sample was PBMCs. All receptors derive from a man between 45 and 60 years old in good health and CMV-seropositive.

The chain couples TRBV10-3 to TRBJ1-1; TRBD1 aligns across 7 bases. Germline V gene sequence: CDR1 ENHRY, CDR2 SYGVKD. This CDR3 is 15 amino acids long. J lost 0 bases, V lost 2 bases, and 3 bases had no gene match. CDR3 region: CAISEGDSMNTEAFF. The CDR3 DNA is TGTGCCATCAGTGAGGGGGACAGCATGAACACTGAAGCTTTCTTT.

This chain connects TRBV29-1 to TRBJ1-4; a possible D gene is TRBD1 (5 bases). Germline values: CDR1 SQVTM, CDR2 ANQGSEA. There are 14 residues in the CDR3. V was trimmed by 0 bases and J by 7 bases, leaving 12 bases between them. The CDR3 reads CSVEDSMGGEKLFF. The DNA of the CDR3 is TGCAGCGTTGAAGATAGTATGGGGGGTGAAAAACTGTTTTTT.

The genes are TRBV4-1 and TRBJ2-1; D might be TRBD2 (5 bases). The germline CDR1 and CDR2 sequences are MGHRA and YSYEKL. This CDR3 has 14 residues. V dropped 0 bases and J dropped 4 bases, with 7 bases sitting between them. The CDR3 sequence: CASSQEGSYNEQFF. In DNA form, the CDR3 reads TGCGCCAGCAGCCAAGAGGGGAGTTACAATGAGCAGTTCTTC.

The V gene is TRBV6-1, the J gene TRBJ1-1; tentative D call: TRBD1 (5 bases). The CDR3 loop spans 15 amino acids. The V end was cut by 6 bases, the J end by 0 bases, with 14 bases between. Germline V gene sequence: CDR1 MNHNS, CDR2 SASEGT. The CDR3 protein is CASRRAGGVNTEAFF. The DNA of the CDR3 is TGTGCCAGCAGGAGGGCGGGGGGGGTGAACACTGAAGCTTTCTTT.

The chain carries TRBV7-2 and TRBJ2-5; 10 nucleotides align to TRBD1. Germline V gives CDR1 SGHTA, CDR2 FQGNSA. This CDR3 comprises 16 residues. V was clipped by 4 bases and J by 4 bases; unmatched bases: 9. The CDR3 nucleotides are TGTGCCAGCAGCTCTCGACAGGGGGCGGGAGGAGAGACCCAGTACTTC. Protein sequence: CASSSRQGAGGETQYF. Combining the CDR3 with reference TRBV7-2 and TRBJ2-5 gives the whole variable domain GAGVSQSPSNKVTEKGKDVELRCDPISGHTALYWYRQSLGQGLEFLIYFQGNSAPDKSGLPSDRFSAERTGGSVSTLTIQRTQQEDSAVYLCASSSRQGAGGETQYFGPGTRLLVL.

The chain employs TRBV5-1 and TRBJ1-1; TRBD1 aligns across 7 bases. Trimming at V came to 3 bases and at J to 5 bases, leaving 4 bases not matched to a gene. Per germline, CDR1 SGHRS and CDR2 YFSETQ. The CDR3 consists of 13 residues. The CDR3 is CASSSTGETEAFF. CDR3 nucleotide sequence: TGCGCCAGCAGCTCCACAGGGGAGACTGAAGCTTTCTTT.

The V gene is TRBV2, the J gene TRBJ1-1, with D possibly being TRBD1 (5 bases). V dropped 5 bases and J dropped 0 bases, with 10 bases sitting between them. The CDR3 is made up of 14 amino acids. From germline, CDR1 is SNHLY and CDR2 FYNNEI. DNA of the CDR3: TGTGCCAGCAGTCCACAGGTCTTGAACACTGAAGCTTTCTTT. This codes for CASSPQVLNTEAFF.

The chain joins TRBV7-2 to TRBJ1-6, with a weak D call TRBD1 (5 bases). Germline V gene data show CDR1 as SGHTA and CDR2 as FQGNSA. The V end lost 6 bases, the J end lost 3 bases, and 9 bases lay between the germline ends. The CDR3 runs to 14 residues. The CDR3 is CASRGGFYNSPLHF. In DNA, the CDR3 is TGTGCCAGCAGGGGGGGGTTCTATAATTCACCCCTCCACTTT.

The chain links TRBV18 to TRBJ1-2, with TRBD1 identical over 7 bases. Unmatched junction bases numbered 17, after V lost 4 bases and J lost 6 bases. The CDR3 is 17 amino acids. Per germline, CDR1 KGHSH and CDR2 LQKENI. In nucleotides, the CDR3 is TGTGCCAGCTCACTCTTCATCACAGGACAGGTCCTTGATGGCTACACCTTC. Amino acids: CASSLFITGQVLDGYTF.

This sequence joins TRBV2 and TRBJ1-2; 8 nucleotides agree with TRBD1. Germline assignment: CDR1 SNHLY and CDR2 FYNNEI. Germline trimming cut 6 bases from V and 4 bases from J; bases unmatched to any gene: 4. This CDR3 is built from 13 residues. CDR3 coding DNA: TGTGCCAGCAGCGACGGGACAGGCTATGGCTACACCTTC. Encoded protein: CASSDGTGYGYTF. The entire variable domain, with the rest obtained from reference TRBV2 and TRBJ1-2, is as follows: EPEVTQTPSHQVTQMGQEVILRCVPISNHLYFYWYRQILGQKVEFLVSFYNNEISEKSEIFDDQFSVERPDGSNFTLKIRSTKLEDSAMYFCASSDGTGYGYTFGSGTRLTVV.

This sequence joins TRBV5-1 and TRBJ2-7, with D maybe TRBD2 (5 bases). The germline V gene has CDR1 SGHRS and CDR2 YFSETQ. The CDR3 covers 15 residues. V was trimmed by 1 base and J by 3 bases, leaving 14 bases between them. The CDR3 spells CASSLSGGRIYEQYF. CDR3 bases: TGCGCCAGCAGCTTGAGTGGAGGAAGGATCTACGAGCAGTACTTC. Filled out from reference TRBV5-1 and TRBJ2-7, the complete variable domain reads KAGVTQTPRYLIKTRGQQVTLSCSPISGHRSVSWYQQTPGQGLQFLFEYFSETQRNKGNFPGRFSGRQFSNSRSEMNVSTLELGDSALYLCASSLSGGRIYEQYFGPGTRLTVT.

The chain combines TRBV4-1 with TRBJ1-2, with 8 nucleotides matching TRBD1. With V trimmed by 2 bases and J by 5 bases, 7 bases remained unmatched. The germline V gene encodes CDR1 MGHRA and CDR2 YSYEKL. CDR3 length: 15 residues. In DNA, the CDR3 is TGCGCCAGCAGCCAACGGACAGGGAATTTTTATGGCTACACCTTC. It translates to CASSQRTGNFYGYTF.

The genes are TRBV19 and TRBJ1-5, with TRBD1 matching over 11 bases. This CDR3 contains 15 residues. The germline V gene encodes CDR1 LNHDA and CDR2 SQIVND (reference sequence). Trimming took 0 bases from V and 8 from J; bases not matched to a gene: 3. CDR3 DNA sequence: TGTGCCAGTAGTATAGAGGGGACAGGGGGTAAGCCCCAGCATTTT. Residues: CASSIEGTGGKPQHF.

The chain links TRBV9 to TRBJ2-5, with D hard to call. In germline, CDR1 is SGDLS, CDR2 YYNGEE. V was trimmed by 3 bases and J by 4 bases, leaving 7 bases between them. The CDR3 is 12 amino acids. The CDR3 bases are TGTGCCAGCAGCGCTCACGGAGAGACCCAGTACTTC. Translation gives CASSAHGETQYF.

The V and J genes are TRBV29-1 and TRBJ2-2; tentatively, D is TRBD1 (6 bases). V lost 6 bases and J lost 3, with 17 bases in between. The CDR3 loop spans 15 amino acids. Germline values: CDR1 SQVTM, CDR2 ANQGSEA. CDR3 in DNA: TGCAGCGTGGGAACACAGGGAATCGACACCGGGGAGCTGTTTTTT. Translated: CSVGTQGIDTGELFF.

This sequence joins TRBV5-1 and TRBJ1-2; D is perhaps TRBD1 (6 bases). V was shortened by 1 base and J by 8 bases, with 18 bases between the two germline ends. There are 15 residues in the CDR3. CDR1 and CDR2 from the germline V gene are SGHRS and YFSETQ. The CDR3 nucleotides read TGCGCCAGCAGCTTGTTCCGGGGGGGACAAGGAGGCTACACCTTC. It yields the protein CASSLFRGGQGGYTF.

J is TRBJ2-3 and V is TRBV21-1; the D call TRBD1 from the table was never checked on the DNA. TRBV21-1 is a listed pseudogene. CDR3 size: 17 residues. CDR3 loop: CASSKAHSGLGTDTQYF. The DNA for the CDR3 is TGTGCCAGCAGCAAAGCCCACTCTGGGCTGGGCACAGATACGCAGTATTTT.

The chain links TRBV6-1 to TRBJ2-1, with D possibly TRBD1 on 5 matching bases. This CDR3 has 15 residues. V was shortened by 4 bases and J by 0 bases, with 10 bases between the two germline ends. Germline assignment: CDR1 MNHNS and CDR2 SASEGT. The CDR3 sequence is CASSVQGSSYNEQFF. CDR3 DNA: TGTGCCAGCAGTGTTCAGGGAAGCTCCTACAATGAGCAGTTCTTC.

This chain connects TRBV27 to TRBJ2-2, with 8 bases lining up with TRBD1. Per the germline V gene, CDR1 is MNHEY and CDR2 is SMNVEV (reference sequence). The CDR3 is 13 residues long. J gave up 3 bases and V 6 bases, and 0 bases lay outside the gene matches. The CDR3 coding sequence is TGTGCCAGCAGGACAGGGGACACCGGGGAGCTGTTTTTT. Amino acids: CASRTGDTGELFF.